The next 10 T cell receptor beta chains were all read from a single sample in a study of a mutant IDH1 vaccine in newly diagnosed glioma. Assay used: immunoSEQ multiplex PCR; TCRdb lists only in-frame clones, some missing. Counted here are tens of thousands of clones, 82% occurring once; the ten biggest clones make up nearly 5.5%. As for time point: baseline, week 1 (first vaccination visit). The treatment: pre-vaccination baseline after standard-of-care therapy. The sequenced sample was PBMCs, obtained from a glioma patient treated with radiotherapy, temozolomide or both. The source of these receptors is a man aged 35 to 55 with glioma. Some clones in this sample may be carry-over from other donors' samples.

This rearrangement joins TRBV6-1 to TRBJ1-2; 7 nucleotides agree with TRBD1. CDR1 is MNHNS, CDR2 SASEGT, per germline. The V and J ends lost 6 bases and 8 bases, in that order; junction bases with no gene match: 9. The CDR3 runs to 13 residues. CDR3 DNA: TGTGCCAGCAGGTCAGACAGGGTTTGGGGCTACACCTTC. Protein product: CASRSDRVWGYTF.

J is TRBJ1-2 and V is TRBV29-1; D uncertain. V was clipped by 3 bases and J by 5 bases, with 13 bases between them. Per the germline V gene, CDR1 is SQVTM and CDR2 is ANQGSEA. This CDR3 is 13 amino acids long. Here the CDR3 reads CSVEVVRWYGYTF. DNA for the CDR3: TGCAGCGTTGAGGTGGTCCGCTGGTATGGCTACACCTTC.

The CDR3 DNA sequence: TGTGCCAGCAGTTACGGACAGCCCCTTCTCGGCTACACCTTC. Its protein is CASSYGQPLLGYTF. The chain has TRBV6-6 and TRBJ1-2; weak D call: TRBD1 (6 bases). The V end lost 2 bases, the J end lost 8 bases, and 15 bases lay between the germline ends. Looked up from germline, CDR1 is MNHNY and CDR2 is SVGAGI (reference sequence). The CDR3 runs 14 residues.

The rearrangement links TRBV7-8 to TRBJ1-2; TRBD1 is a possible D gene (6 bases). Germline CDR1 and CDR2: SGHVS and FQNEAQ. V shed 5 bases and J shed 0 bases, with 19 bases lying between them. The CDR3 is 17 residues long. The CDR3 DNA is TGTGCCAGCAGCCCCAGCTTCGGACAGACAACTAACTATGGCTACACCTTC. This gives the protein CASSPSFGQTTNYGYTF.

The rearrangement joins TRBV6-6 to TRBJ2-7; tentatively, D is TRBD2 (6 bases). In germline, CDR1 is MNHNY, CDR2 SVGAGI (reference sequence). Trimming stripped 3 bases from V and 3 bases from J, with 9 bases between. CDR3 length: 13 residues. The CDR3 spells CASSYGGNYEQYF. The CDR3 DNA sequence: TGTGCCAGCAGTTATGGGGGGAACTACGAGCAGTACTTC.

The rearrangement links TRBV6-5 to TRBJ2-3, with D possibly matching TRBD1 (6 bases). V was shortened by 5 bases and J by 13 bases, with 13 bases between the two germline ends. Per germline, CDR1 MNHEY and CDR2 SVGAGI. The CDR3 contains 11 residues. This CDR3 is CASSIRDIKYF. CDR3 coding DNA: TGTGCCAGCAGTATCCGGGACATTAAGTATTTT.

This sequence joins TRBV29-1 and TRBJ2-7, with 9 bases aligning to TRBD1. J gave up 3 bases and V 6 bases, and 6 bases lay outside the gene matches. The germline gives CDR1 SQVTM, CDR2 ANQGSEA. CDR3 length: 13 residues. The CDR3 DNA sequence: TGCAGCGTCGTTCGGGACAGGGACTACGAGCAGTACTTC. This gives the protein CSVVRDRDYEQYF.

The gene calls are TRBV5-5 and TRBJ1-1, with D possibly matching TRBD1 (5 bases). Germline V CDR1 and CDR2: SGHKS, YYEKEE (reference sequence). The CDR3 totals 14 residues. Deletions cut 1 base from V and 0 bases from J, with 7 bases between. The CDR3 sequence: CASSLWGMNTEAFF. DNA for the CDR3: TGTGCCAGCAGCTTGTGGGGGATGAACACTGAAGCTTTCTTT.

This chain connects TRBV2 to TRBJ2-1; no clear D. CDR3 size: 15 residues. Germline lookup yields CDR1 SNHLY and CDR2 FYNNEI. V shed 4 bases and J shed 1 base, with 11 bases lying between them. The CDR3: CASSVSKESYNEQFF. DNA for the CDR3: TGTGCCAGCAGTGTATCTAAGGAGTCCTACAATGAGCAGTTCTTC.

The chain joins TRBV2 to TRBJ2-2; the D is unclear. Trimming stripped 7 bases from V and 1 base from J, with 10 bases between. The germline gives CDR1 SNHLY, CDR2 FYNNEI. The CDR3 length is 14 residues. This CDR3 is CASTPAWNTGELFF. In DNA form, the CDR3 reads TGTGCCAGCACGCCTGCTTGGAACACCGGGGAGCTGTTTTTT.